This T cell receptor (beta chain) emerged from a study of cytomegalovirus exposure and HLA in healthy donors. In germline, CDR1 is KGHSH, CDR2 LQKENI. The CDR3 is made up of 13 amino acids. V lost 6 bases, J lost 2 bases, and 9 bases lay in between. The PCR had 60 Vbeta and 13 Jbeta primers. Produced via immunoSEQ multiplex PCR; TCRdb's table is partial and in-frame only. The sample lists around 300,000 clones, roughly four fifths seen once, with roughly 2% in the top ten. J is TRBJ2-3 and V is TRBV18; D is perhaps TRBD2 (6 bases). The receptor comes from a woman aged 40 to 49 in good health and CMV-seropositive. Sequencing was performed on PBMCs. CDR3 residues: CASSEGFTDTQYF. DNA for the CDR3: TGTGCCAGCTCGGAGGGATTCACAGATACGCAGTATTTT.